Sequencing of this TCR beta chain was carried out in a study of blood T cell repertoires in COVID-19. Study summary: Samples representing acute and convalescent COVID-19 were sourced from the United States, Italy and Spain.

Original methodology: Estimation of nucleated cell counts relied on the amplification of reference gene primers. Libraries were prepared by immunoSEQ multiplex PCR; TCRdb keeps only in-frame clonotypes and omits some of them. V and J calls and clone size come straight from that table; D and trimming were deduced from the DNA. The sample includes more than 100,000 clones, about 86% seen only once; the top ten take 2.4%. Participants were aged about 18 to 100 years from more than 20 US areas. Participant reports of clinical history set cohort assignment. Germline CDR1 is SQVTM and CDR2 is ANQGSEA. The CDR3 length is 12 residues. V lost 8 bases to trimming and J lost 3 bases, with 13 bases between them. This clone was observed a few times.

This receptor was taken from a man in his forties or fifties with acute COVID-19. The chain employs TRBV29-1 and TRBJ2-5; TRBD2 might be the D (5 bases). Specimen: PBMCs or T cells enriched from blood (not recorded which). CDR3 residues: CSTDHGEETQYF. The DNA for the CDR3 is TGCAGCACCGATCACGGGGAAGAGACCCAGTACTTC.